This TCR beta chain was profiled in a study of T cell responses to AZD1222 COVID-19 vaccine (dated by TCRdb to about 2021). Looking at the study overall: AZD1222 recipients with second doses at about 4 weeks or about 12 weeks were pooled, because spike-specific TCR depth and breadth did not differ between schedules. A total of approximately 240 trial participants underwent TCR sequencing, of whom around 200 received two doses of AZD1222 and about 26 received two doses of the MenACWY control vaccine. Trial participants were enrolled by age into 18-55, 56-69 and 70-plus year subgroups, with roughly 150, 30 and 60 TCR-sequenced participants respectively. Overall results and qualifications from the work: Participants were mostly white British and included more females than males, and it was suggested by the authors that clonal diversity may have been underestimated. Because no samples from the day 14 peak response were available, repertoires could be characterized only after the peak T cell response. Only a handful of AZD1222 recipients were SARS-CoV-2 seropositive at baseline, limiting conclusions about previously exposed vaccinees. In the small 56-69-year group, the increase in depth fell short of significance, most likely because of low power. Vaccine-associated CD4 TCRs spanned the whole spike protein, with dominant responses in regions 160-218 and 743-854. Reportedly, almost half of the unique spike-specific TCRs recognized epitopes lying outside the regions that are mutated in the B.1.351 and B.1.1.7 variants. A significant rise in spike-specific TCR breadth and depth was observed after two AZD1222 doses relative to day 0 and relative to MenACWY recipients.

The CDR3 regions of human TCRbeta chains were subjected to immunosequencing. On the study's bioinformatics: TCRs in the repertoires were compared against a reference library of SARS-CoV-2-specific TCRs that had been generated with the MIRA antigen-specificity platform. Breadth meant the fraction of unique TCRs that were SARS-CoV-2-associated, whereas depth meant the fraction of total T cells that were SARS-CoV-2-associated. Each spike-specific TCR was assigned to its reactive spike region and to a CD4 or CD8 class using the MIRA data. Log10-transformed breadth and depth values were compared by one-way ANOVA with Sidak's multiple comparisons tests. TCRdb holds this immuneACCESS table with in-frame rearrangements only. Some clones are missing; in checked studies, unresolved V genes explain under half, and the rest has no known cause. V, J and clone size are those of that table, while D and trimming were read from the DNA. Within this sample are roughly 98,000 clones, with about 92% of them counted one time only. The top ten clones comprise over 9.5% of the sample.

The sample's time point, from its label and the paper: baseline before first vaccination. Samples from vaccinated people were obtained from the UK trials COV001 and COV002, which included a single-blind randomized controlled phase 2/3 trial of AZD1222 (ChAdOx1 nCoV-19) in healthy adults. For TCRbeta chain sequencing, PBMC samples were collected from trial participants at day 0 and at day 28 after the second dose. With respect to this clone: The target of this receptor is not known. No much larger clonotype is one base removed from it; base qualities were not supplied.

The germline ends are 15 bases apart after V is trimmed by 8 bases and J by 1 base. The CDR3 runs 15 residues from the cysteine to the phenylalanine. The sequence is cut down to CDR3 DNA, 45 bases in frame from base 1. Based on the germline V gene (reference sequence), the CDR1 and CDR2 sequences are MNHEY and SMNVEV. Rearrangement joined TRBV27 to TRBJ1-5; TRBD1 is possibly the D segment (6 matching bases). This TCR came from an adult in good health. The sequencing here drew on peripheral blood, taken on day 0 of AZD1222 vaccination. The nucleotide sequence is TGTGCCAGCGCGATAGGGGGAGGCAGCAATCAGCCCCAGCATTTT. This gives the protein CASAIGGGSNQPQHF.